This TCR beta chain originates from a study of T cells in tumors after PD-1 blockade. This clone came up a few times. V was trimmed by 6 bases and J by 1 base, leaving 9 bases between them. The CDR3 is 13 amino acids. CDR1 and CDR2 (germline): MNHNY, SVGAGI (reference sequence). The protocol was immunoSEQ multiplex PCR, while the TCRdb copy is restricted to in-frame clones and leaves out a portion. The sample includes approximately 47,000 clones, roughly three quarters of them seen just once. The sample here was PBMCs, taken before anti-PD-1 therapy. The TCR originated in a human donor with advanced basal cell or squamous cell carcinoma (not recorded which). The V call is TRBV6-6, the J call TRBJ1-1; D is unclear. CDR3 sequence reads: CASRGFPNTEAFF. DNA for the CDR3: TGTGCCAGCAGAGGGTTTCCGAACACTGAAGCTTTCTTT.